This entry lists 13 T cell receptor beta chains sequenced from one sample in a study of CD8+CD57+ T cells in acquired aplastic anemia. CDR3 and TCR beta VDJ profiling relied on a genomic DNA template. TCRdb called the reads again in MiXCR, with one record for every CDR3 protein. The data contain more than 150,000 distinct CDR3 sequences, roughly half of them singletons. Sequenced material: sorted CD4+, CD8+, or CD8+CD57+ T cells (not recorded which) from PBMCs. Every receptor here comes from a human donor in good health.

The chain recombines TRBV19 with TRBJ1-1, with a tentative D call TRBD1 (5 bases). Germline values: CDR1 LNHDA, CDR2 SQIVND (reference sequence). V lost 6 bases to trimming and J lost 1 base, with 12 bases between them. The CDR3 extends over 14 amino acids. The chain's CDR3 is CASRPTAKNTEAFF. CDR3 sequence (DNA): TGTGCCAGTAGGCCGACAGCAAAGAACACTGAAGCTTTCTTT.

The V gene is TRBV5-8, the J gene TRBJ1-4, with 8 bases lining up with TRBD1. The CDR3 loop spans 14 amino acids. V shed 7 bases and J 10 bases; nucleotides not matched to a gene: 12. Germline CDR1 is SGHTS and CDR2 is YDEGEE. The CDR3 reads CASGRTGRKGKLFF. In DNA form, the CDR3 reads TGTGCCAGCGGGAGGACAGGGAGAAAGGGAAAACTGTTTTTT. Full variable domain (missing parts from reference TRBV5-8 and TRBJ1-4): EAGVTQSPTHLIKTRGQQATLRCSPISGHTSVYWYQQALGLGLQFLLWYDEGEERNRGNFPPRFSGRQFPNYSSELNVNALELEDSALYLCASGRTGRKGKLFFGSGTQLSVL.

Points on this clonotype: One end of the junction does not line up with germline, which may come from a read error. The genes are TRBV19 and TRBJ2-1; D may match TRBD1 or TRBD2 (5 bases each). The CDR3 is 14 residues long. CDR1 and CDR2 from the germline V gene are LNHDA and SQIVND (reference sequence). CDR3: CASARDGSYNELFF. The CDR3 DNA is TGTGCCTCCGCCCGGGACGGCTCCTACAATGAGCTGTTCTTC.

The CDR3 spells CASSMTDGASYEQYF. CDR3 nucleotide sequence: TGTGCCAGTAGTATGACTGACGGCGCCTCCTACGAGCAGTACTTC. The chain joins TRBV19 to TRBJ2-7; D is undetermined. CDR1 and CDR2 (germline): LNHDA, SQIVND (reference sequence). The CDR3 sequence is 15 residues long. V lost 3 bases to trimming and J lost 0 bases, with 12 bases between them.

In this sample, this clonotype turned up many times. J is TRBJ2-5 and V is TRBV29-1; D is unresolved. Trimming stripped 0 bases from V and 5 bases from J, with 7 bases between. Germline-derived CDR1 and CDR2 are SQVTM and ANQGSEA. CDR3 size: 12 residues. The CDR3, as DNA: TGCAGCGTTGAAGAGCTGGGGGAGACCCAGTACTTC. This translates into CSVEELGETQYF. Full variable domain (outside the CDR3, taken from reference TRBV29-1 and TRBJ2-5): SAVISQKPSRDICQRGTSLTIQCQVDSQVTMMFWYRQQPGQSLTLIATANQGSEATYESGFVIDKFPISRPNLTFSTLTVSNMSPEDSSIYLCSVEELGETQYFGPGTRLLVL.

This clonotype was counted at least ten times. The chain links TRBV6-1 to TRBJ2-1; 8 bases line up with TRBD1. The CDR3 is 16 residues long. V shed 11 bases and J 5 bases; nucleotides not matched to a gene: 17. Per germline, CDR1 MNHNS and CDR2 SASEGT. The CDR3 sequence: CAATGTGSVRNNEQFF. The CDR3 bases are TGTGCCGCGACGGGGACAGGAAGCGTACGGAACAATGAGCAGTTCTTC.

CDR3 residues: CASSPGRTAGEQYF. The CDR3 nucleotides are TGTGCCAGCAGCCCGGGACGGACCGCTGGCGAGCAGTACTTC. The gene calls are TRBV9 and TRBJ2-7; D may be TRBD1 or TRBD2 (5 bases each). Looked up from germline, CDR1 is SGDLS and CDR2 is YYNGEE. Trimming removed 4 bases at V and 6 bases at J, with 17 bases between. The CDR3 sequence is 14 residues long.

Written as DNA, the CDR3 is TGTGCCACCAGCAGCCCACTCACAGATACGCAGTATTTT. Translation gives CATSSPLTDTQYF. The rearrangement links TRBV15 to TRBJ2-3; no firm D call. The CDR3 contains 13 residues. The V gene's germline CDR1 is LNHNV and CDR2 YYDKDF (reference sequence). The V end was cut by 3 bases, the J end by 2 bases, with 6 bases between.

J is TRBJ2-5 and V is TRBV10-2, with 7 bases aligning to TRBD1. The CDR3 runs 14 residues. Germline lookup yields CDR1 WSHSY and CDR2 SAAADI. V lost 7 bases to trimming and J lost 1 base; unmatched junction nucleotides: 6. CDR3 amino acids: CASTRDRVQETQYF. DNA of the CDR3: TGCGCCAGCACCCGGGACAGAGTCCAAGAGACCCAGTACTTC.

The V call is TRBV10-1, the J call TRBJ1-6; unclear D gene. Germline V gene lookup returns CDR1 WNHNN and CDR2 SYGVQD (reference sequence). Trimming removed 3 bases from V and 10 bases from J, with 10 bases in between. This CDR3 has 13 amino acids. CDR3 sequence: CASSDGPVSPLHF. CDR3 DNA sequence: TGCGCCAGCAGTGACGGGCCAGTCTCACCCCTCCACTTT.

The sample holds many counts of this clonotype. The rearrangement links TRBV2 to TRBJ2-2; D is unresolved. Germline values: CDR1 SNHLY, CDR2 FYNNEI. Deletions cut 9 bases from V and 3 bases from J, with 11 bases between. The CDR3 is 13 amino acids. In nucleotides, the CDR3 is TGTGCCAGTCAGCAGGAGTACACCGGGGAGCTGTTTTTT. Translated: CASQQEYTGELFF.

This clonotype was seen many times. V and J are TRBV5-4 and TRBJ2-1; no firm D call. The CDR3 consists of 13 residues. Trimming pared 4 bases from V and 6 bases from J, leaving 11 bases between. Germline V gene data show CDR1 as SGHNT and CDR2 as YYREEE (reference sequence). CDR3 in amino acids: CASSPGPSNEQFF. CDR3 nucleotides: TGTGCCAGCAGCCCCGGACCGAGCAATGAGCAGTTCTTC.

The V gene is TRBV15, the J gene TRBJ1-1; D gene ambiguous. V gave up 3 bases and J gave up 3 bases, with 14 bases separating them. This CDR3 has 15 amino acids. Germline values: CDR1 LNHNV, CDR2 YYDKDF (reference sequence). The DNA of the CDR3 is TGTGCCACCAGCAGGTACATATCAAAGGACACTGAAGCTTTCTTT. Residues: CATSRYISKDTEAFF. The whole variable domain, remainder taken from reference TRBV15 and TRBJ1-1, is DAMVIQNPRYQVTQFGKPVTLSCSQTLNHNVMYWYQQKSSQAPKLLFHYYDKDFNNEADTPDNFQSRRPNTSFCFLDIRSPGLGDTAMYLCATSRYISKDTEAFFGQGTRLTVV.